This T cell receptor beta chain was sequenced for a study of blood T cells in healthy people across ages. Study-wide context: Capture by template switching was about one barcoded beta molecule per two T cells. Study results and limitations: Aged donors had fewer naive CD4+ cells and lower diversity than long-lived donors.

The authors ran a second PCR of roughly 6 to 12 cycles using a sample-barcoded 5' primer and a J-beta primer mix. Carrying 12 random nucleotides, a template-switch adaptor labeled each individual cDNA molecule. TCRdb ran MiXCR on the 5' RACE reads and lists one entry per CDR3 protein. The table has about 580,000 distinct CDR3 sequences, around half seen once. There are many counts of this clonotype. What it binds is not known. The sequencing sample was made of blood. The TCR was taken from a man older than 75 in good health.

The CDR3 region is CASRDRAGGQFFAYNEQFF. The CDR3, as DNA: TGTGCCAGCAGGGACCGAGCGGGAGGCCAATTCTTCGCGTACAATGAGCAGTTCTTC. V usage is TRBV6-1 and J usage is TRBJ2-1; TRBD2 agrees at 9 bases. Trimming at V came to 6 bases and at J to 4 bases, leaving 19 bases not matched to a gene. The V gene's germline CDR1 is MNHNS and CDR2 SASEGT. This CDR3 spans 19 amino acids.